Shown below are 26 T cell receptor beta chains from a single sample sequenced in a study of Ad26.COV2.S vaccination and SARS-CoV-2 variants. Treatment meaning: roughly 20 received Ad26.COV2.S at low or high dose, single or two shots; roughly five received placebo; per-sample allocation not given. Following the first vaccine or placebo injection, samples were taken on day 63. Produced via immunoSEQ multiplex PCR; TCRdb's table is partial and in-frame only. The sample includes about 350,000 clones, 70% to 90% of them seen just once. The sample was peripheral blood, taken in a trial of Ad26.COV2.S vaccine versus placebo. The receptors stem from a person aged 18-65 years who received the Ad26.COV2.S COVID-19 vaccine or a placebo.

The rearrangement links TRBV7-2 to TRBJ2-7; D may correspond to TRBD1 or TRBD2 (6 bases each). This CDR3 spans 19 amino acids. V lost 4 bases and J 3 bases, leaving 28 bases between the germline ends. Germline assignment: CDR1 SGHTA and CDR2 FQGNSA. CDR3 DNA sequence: TGTGCCAGCAGCTCCTCAGGGAGGAGGACGACGGGACAACTCTACGAGCAGTACTTC. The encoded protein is CASSSSGRRTTGQLYEQYF.

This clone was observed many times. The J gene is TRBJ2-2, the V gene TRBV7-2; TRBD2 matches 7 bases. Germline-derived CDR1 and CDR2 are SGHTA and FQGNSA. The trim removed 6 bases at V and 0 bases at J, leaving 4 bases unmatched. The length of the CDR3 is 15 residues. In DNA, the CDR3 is TGTGCCAGCAGTTACCGGGGGGCGAACACCGGGGAGCTGTTTTTT. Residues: CASSYRGANTGELFF.

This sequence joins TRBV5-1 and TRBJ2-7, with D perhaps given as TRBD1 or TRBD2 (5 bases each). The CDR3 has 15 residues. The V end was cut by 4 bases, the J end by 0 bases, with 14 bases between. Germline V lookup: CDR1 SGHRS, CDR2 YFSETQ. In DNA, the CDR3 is TGCGCCAGCAGCCAGGGAGCAGCCGGCTCCTACGAGCAGTACTTC. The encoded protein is CASSQGAAGSYEQYF.

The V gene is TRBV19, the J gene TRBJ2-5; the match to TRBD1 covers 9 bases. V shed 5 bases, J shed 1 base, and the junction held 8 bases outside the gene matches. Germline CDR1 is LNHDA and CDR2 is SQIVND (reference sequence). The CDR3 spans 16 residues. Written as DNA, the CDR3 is TGTGCCAGTAGTGGGGGACAGGGAGTTCCCCAAGAGACCCAGTACTTC. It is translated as CASSGGQGVPQETQYF.

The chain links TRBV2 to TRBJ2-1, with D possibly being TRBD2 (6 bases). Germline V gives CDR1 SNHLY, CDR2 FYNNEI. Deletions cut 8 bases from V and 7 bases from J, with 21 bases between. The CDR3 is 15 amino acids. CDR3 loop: CASGVRDWWVNEQFF. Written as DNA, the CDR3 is TGTGCCAGCGGGGTCCGGGACTGGTGGGTGAATGAGCAGTTCTTC.

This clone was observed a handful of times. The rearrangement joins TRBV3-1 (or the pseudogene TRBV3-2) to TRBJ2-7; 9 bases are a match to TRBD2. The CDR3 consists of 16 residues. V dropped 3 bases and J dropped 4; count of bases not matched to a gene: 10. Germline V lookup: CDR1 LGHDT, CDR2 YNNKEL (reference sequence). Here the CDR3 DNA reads TGTGCCAGCAGCCATACCGCGGGACTAGCCTGGTACGAGCAGTACTTC. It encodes CASSHTAGLAWYEQYF.

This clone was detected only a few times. The CDR3 DNA follows: TGTGCCACCAGCAGAGGAGGGACAGGGGCCGGCGGGGAGCTGTTTTTT. Translation gives CATSRGGTGAGGELFF. The rearrangement links TRBV15 to TRBJ2-2; 10 bases fit TRBD1. Unmatched junction bases numbered 6, after V lost 1 base and J lost 7 bases. CDR3 length: 16 residues. Germline CDR1 and CDR2: LNHNV and YYDKDF (reference sequence).

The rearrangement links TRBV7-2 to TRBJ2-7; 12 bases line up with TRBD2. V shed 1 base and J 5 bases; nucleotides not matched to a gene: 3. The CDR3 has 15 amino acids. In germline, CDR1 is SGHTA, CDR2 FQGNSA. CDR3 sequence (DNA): TGTGCCAGCAGCTTAGGGCTAGCGGGAGGGAACGAGCAGTACTTC. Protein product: CASSLGLAGGNEQYF.

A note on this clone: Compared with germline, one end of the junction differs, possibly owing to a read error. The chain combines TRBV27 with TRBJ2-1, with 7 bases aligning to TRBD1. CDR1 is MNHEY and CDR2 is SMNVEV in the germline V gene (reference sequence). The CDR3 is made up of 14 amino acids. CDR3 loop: CLQTGKVKYNEQFF. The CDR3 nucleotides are TGCCTCCAGACAGGGAAGGTGAAATACAATGAGCAGTTCTTC.

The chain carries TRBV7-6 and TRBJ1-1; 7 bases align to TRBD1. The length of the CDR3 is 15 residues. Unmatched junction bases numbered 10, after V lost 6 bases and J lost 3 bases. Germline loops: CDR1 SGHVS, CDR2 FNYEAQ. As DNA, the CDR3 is TGTGCCAGCAGTAATCGACAGGGTGGGGACACTGAAGCTTTCTTT. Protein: CASSNRQGGDTEAFF.

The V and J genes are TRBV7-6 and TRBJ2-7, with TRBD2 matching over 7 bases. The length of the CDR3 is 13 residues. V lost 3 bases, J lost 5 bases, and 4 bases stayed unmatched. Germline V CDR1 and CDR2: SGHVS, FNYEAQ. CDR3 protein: CASSFKAGDEQYF. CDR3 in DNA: TGTGCCAGCAGCTTTAAGGCGGGAGACGAGCAGTACTTC.

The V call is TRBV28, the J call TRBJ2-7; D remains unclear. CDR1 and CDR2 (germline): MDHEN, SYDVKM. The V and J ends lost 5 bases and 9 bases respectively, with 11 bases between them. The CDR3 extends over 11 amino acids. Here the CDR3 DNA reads TGTGCCAGCAGTCGGCCCGGTCGGCAGTACTTC. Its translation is CASSRPGRQYF.

The CDR3: CASSPDTANYGYTF. In DNA, the CDR3 is TGTGCCAGCAGCCCGGACACAGCTAACTATGGCTACACCTTC. The chain carries TRBV5-4 and TRBJ1-2; D might be TRBD1 (5 bases). Germline V gene data show CDR1 as SGHNT and CDR2 as YYREEE (reference sequence). This CDR3 region has 14 residues. V dropped 4 bases and J dropped 0 bases, with 10 bases sitting between them.

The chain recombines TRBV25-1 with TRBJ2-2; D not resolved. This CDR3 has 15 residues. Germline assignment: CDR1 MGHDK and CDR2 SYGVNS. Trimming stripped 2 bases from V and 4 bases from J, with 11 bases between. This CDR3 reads CASSEGMAGTGELFF. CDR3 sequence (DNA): TGTGCCAGCAGTGAAGGAATGGCTGGCACCGGGGAGCTGTTTTTT.

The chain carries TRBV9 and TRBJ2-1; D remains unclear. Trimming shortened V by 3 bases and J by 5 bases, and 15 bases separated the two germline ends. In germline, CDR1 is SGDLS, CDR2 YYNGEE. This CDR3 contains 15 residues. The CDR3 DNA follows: TGTGCCAGCAGCGCCCACGGAGTGCTAAACAATGAGCAGTTCTTC. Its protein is CASSAHGVLNNEQFF.

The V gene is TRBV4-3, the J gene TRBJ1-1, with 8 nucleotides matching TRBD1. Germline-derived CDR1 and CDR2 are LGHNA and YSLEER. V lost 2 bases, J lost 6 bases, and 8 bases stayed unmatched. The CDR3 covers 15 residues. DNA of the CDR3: TGCGCCAGCAGCCAAAGCAGGGGGCGCAGGTCTGAAGCTTTCTTT. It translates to CASSQSRGRRSEAFF.

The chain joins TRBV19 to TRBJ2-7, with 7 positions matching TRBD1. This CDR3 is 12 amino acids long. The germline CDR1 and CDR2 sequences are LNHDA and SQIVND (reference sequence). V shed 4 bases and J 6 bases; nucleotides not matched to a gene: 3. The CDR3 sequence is CASSTRTGEQYF. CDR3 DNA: TGTGCCAGTAGTACCCGGACAGGCGAGCAGTACTTC.

CDR3 residues: CASSLVGTSGYNEQFF. CDR3 nucleotides: TGTGCCAGCAGCTTAGTCGGGACCAGCGGCTACAATGAGCAGTTCTTC. The chain carries TRBV7-2 and TRBJ2-1, with D possibly called TRBD1 or TRBD2 (5 bases each). CDR3 size: 16 residues. CDR1 SGHTA and CDR2 FQGNSA come from the germline V gene. The ends were cut back, 1 base at V and 3 bases at J, with 13 bases in the middle.

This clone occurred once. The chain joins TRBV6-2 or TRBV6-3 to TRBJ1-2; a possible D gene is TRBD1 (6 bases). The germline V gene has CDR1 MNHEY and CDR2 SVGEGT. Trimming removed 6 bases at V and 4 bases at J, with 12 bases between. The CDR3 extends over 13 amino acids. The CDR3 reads CASSSGQIYGYTF. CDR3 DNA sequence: TGTGCCAGCAGCTCCGGACAGATCTATGGCTACACCTTC.

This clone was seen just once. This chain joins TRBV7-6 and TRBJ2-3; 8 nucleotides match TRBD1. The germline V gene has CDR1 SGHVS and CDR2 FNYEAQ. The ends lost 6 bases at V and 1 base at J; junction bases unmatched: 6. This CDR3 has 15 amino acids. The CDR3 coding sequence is TGTGCCAGCAGTGCGACAGGGGCCCGCACAGATACGCAGTATTTT. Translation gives CASSATGARTDTQYF.

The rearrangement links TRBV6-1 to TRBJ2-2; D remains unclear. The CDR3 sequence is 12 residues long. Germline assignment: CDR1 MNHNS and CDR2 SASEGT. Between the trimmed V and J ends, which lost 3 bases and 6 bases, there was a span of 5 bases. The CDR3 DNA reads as TGTGCCAGCAGTGAGGTCCCCGGGGAGCTGTTTTTT. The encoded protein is CASSEVPGELFF.

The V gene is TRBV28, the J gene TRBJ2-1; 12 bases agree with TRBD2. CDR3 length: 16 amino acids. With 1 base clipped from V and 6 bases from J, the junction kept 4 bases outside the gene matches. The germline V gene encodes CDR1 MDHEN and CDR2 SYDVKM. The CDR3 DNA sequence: TGTGCCAGCAGTTTATTACGACTAGCGGGAGTCAATGAGCAGTTCTTC. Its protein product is CASSLLRLAGVNEQFF.

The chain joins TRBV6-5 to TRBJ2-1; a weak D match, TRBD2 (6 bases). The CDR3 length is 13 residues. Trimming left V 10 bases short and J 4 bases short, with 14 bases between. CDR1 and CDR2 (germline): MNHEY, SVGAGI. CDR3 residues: CATTPEGYNEQFF. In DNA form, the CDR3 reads TGTGCCACCACGCCGGAGGGTTACAATGAGCAGTTCTTC.

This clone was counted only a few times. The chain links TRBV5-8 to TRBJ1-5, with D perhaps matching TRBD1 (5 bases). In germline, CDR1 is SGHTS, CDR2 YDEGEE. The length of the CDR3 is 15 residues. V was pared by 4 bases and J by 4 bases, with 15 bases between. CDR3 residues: CASSTGHLPNQPQHF. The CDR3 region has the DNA TGTGCCAGCAGCACAGGACATTTACCGAATCAGCCCCAGCATTTT.

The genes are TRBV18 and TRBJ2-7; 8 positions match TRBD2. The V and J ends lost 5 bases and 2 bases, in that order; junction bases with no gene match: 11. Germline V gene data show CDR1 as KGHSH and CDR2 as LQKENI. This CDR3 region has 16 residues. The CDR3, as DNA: TGTGCCAGCTCATCTCTGAACGGGAGGGCCGCCTACGAGCAGTACTTC. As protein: CASSSLNGRAAYEQYF. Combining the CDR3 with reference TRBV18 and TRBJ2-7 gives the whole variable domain NAGVMQNPRHLVRRRGQEARLRCSPMKGHSHVYWYRQLPEEGLKFMVYLQKENIIDESGMPKERFSAEFPKEGPSILRIQQVVRGDSAAYFCASSSLNGRAAYEQYFGPGTRLTVT.

CDR3 nucleotides: TGTGCCAGCAGCTTGGGGAACCCCAATAATTCACCCCTCCACTTT. It encodes CASSLGNPNNSPLHF. The rearrangement links TRBV5-4 to TRBJ1-6; D not certain. Trimming left V 0 bases short and J 5 bases short, with 9 bases between. Per the germline V gene, CDR1 is SGHNT and CDR2 is YYREEE (reference sequence). The length of the CDR3 is 15 residues.